These T cell receptor beta chains were read from a single sample in a study of OX40 agonist ivuxolimab in advanced cancers. Assay: immunoSEQ multiplex PCR; the TCRdb copy retains only in-frame clones and omits some. The sample holds tens of thousands of clones, 75% to 85% seen once. The material was CD4+ or CD8+ T cells sorted from blood, obtained in a trial of the OX40 agonist ivuxolimab. These receptors were taken from an adult with an advanced solid tumor such as melanoma, head and neck, liver or kidney cancer. Both conserved end residues are part of each CDR3. The D gene is left open where the match is weak. Some rows have no size entry. The others give once, few or many, or a class for an expanded clone.

size: NA; D: TRBD2; V: TRBV2; J: TRBJ2-5; DNA: TGTGCCAGCAGTTTGCGTGCGGGACTACAAGAGACCCAGTACTTC; CDR3: CASSLRAGLQETQYF
size: few; D: TRBD2; V: TRBV29-1; J: TRBJ2-5; DNA: TGCAGCGTTGAGGGACTAGCGGGAGTTTCGGAGACCCAGTACTTC; CDR3: CSVEGLAGVSETQYF
size: once; D: NA; V: TRBV6-1; J: TRBJ1-5; DNA: TGTGCCAGCAGTGGCAATCAGCCCCAGCATTTT; CDR3: CASSGNQPQHF
size: NA; D: NA; V: TRBV10-3; J: TRBJ1-2; DNA: TGTGCCATCAGTGAAAGGGACATCGCCTCGCCGGGCTACACCTTC; CDR3: CAISERDIASPGYTF
size: NA; D: NA; V: TRBV6-1; J: TRBJ2-3; DNA: TGTGCCAGCAGTGAAGACCGGACGGACTTTGTCGGGGATACGCAGTATTTT; CDR3: CASSEDRTDFVGDTQYF
size: NA; D: TRBD1; V: TRBV19; J: TRBJ2-3; DNA: TGTGCCAGTAGCCTGGGACAGAGCACAGATACGCAGTATTTT; CDR3: CASSLGQSTDTQYF
size: NA; D: NA; V: TRBV6-6; J: TRBJ1-5; DNA: TGTGCCAGCAACAGAAATAGCAATCAGCCCCAGCATTTT; CDR3: CASNRNSNQPQHF
size: NA; D: NA; V: TRBV7-2; J: TRBJ2-3; DNA: TGTGCCAGCAGCTTATTCCTCAGGCGGCAGCAGACGGCCACAGATACGCAGTATTTT; CDR3: CASSLFLRRQQTATDTQYF
size: once; D: NA; V: TRBV7-2; J: TRBJ2-6; DNA: TGTGCCAGCAGCTTAGCTGGGGCCAACGTCCTGACTTTC; CDR3: CASSLAGANVLTF
size: NA; D: NA; V: TRBV6-1; J: TRBJ1-1; DNA: TGTGCCAGTAGCCGCGCATGGGACACTGAAGCTTTCTTT; CDR3: CASSRAWDTEAFF
size: few; D: NA; V: TRBV9; J: TRBJ2-5; DNA: TGTGCCAGCAGCGTCGGACGGCAAGAGACCCAGTACTTC; CDR3: CASSVGRQETQYF
size: few; D: NA; V: TRBV27; J: TRBJ1-6; DNA: TGTGCCAGCAGGTGGTCATTGGACAATTCACCCCTCCACTTT; CDR3: CASRWSLDNSPLHF
size: NA; D: NA; V: TRBV30; J: TRBJ2-7; DNA: TGTGCCTGGAGTACAGGGTCCGACTCCGAGCAGTACTTC; CDR3: CAWSTGSDSEQYF
size: NA; D: TRBD1; V: TRBV5-4; J: TRBJ2-5; DNA: TGTGCCAGCAGCCCCCCGACAGGGGAGACCCAGTACTTC; CDR3: CASSPPTGETQYF
size: NA; D: NA; V: TRBV18; J: TRBJ2-5; DNA: TGTGCCAGCTCACCACCGTTATTGGGGGGAACTAGAGAGACCCAGTACTTC; CDR3: CASSPPLLGGTRETQYF
size: NA; D: NA; V: TRBV4-2; J: TRBJ2-2; DNA: TGTGCCAGCAGCCCGGGGGACCTATTGAACACCGGGGAGCTGTTTTTT; CDR3: CASSPGDLLNTGELFF
size: NA; D: NA; V: TRBV5-4; J: TRBJ1-1; DNA: TGTGCCAGCAGCTTGTTGGGTTCTGAAGCTTTCTTT; CDR3: CASSLLGSEAFF
size: NA; D: NA; V: TRBV29-1; J: TRBJ1-1; DNA: TGCAGCGTTGAGCAGAGTATGAACACTGAAGCTTTCTTT; CDR3: CSVEQSMNTEAFF
size: NA; D: NA; V: TRBV5-1; J: TRBJ2-3; DNA: TGCGCCAGCAGCTTCAGCGACACCACAGATACGCAGTATTTT; CDR3: CASSFSDTTDTQYF
size: once; D: NA; V: TRBV29-1; J: TRBJ1-2; DNA: TGCAGCGGGCGGGGACCACAAGGCTACACCTTC; CDR3: CSGRGPQGYTF
size: few; D: NA; V: TRBV7-8; J: TRBJ1-5; DNA: TGTGCCAGCAGCTTAGCGGGACAGCCCCAGCATTTT; CDR3: CASSLAGQPQHF
size: NA; D: NA; V: TRBV2; J: TRBJ2-6; DNA: TGTGCCAGCGGGGGGAACGTCCTGACTTTC; CDR3: CASGGNVLTF
size: NA; D: NA; V: TRBV11-2; J: TRBJ2-3; DNA: TGTGCCAGCAGCTTAGACGGAGGGAGCACAGATACGCAGTATTTT; CDR3: CASSLDGGSTDTQYF